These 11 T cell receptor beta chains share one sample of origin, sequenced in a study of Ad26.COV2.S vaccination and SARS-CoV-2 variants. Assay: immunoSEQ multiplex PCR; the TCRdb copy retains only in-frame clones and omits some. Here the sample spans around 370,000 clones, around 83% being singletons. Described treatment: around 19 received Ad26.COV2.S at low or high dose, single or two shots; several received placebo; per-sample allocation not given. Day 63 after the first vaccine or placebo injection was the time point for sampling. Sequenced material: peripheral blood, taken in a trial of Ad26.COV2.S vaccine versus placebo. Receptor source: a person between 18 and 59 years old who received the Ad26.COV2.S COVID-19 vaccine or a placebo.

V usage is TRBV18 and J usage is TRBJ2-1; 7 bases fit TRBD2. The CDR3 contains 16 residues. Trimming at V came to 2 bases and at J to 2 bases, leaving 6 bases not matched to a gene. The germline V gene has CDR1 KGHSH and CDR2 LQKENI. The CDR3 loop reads CASSPTLAGAYNEQFF. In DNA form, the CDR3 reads TGTGCCAGCTCACCAACTTTGGCGGGAGCCTACAATGAGCAGTTCTTC.

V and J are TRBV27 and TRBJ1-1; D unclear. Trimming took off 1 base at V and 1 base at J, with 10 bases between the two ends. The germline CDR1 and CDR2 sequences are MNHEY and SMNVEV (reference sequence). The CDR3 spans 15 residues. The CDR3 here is CASSLFPIPNTEAFF. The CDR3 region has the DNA TGTGCCAGCAGTTTATTCCCGATACCGAACACTGAAGCTTTCTTT.

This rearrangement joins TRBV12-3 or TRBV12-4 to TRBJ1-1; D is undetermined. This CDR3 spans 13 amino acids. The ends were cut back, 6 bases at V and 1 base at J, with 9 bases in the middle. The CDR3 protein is CASSQLGNTEAFF. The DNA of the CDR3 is TGTGCCAGCAGCCAGTTAGGGAACACTGAAGCTTTCTTT.

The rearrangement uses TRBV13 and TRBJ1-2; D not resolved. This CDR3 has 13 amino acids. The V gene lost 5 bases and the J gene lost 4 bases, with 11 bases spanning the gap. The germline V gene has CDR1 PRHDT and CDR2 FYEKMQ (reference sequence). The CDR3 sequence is CASSHQQSYGYTF. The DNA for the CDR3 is TGTGCCAGCAGCCACCAACAGTCCTATGGCTACACCTTC.

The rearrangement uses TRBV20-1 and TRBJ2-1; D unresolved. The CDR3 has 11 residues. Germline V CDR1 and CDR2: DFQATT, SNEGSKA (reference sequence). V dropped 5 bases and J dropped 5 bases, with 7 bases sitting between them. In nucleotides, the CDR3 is TGCAGTGCTCGCGCGGACAATGAGCAGTTCTTC. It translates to CSARADNEQFF.

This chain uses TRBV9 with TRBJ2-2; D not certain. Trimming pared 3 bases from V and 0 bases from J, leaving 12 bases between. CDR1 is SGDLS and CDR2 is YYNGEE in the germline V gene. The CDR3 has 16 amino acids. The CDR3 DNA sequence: TGTGCCAGCAGCGCCTTGTTTGCGCCGAACACCGGGGAGCTGTTTTTT. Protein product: CASSALFAPNTGELFF.

The CDR3 DNA follows: TGCGCCAGCAGCTTGGATCCTAGCGTAGGCACCGGGGAGCTGTTTTTT. This translates into CASSLDPSVGTGELFF. The genes are TRBV5-1 and TRBJ2-2; D possibly corresponds to TRBD2 (6 bases). Deletions cut 0 bases from V and 4 bases from J, with 13 bases between. CDR1 is SGHRS and CDR2 is YFSETQ in the germline V gene. The CDR3 is 16 residues long. Using reference TRBV5-1 and TRBJ2-2 for the parts outside the CDR3, the full variable domain is KAGVTQTPRYLIKTRGQQVTLSCSPISGHRSVSWYQQTPGQGLQFLFEYFSETQRNKGNFPGRFSGRQFSNSRSEMNVSTLELGDSALYLCASSLDPSVGTGELFFGEGSRLTVL.

As DNA, the CDR3 is TGTGCCATCCTGGCGCGGAGTTCCCTTGTTGATACGCAGTATTTT. Its protein product is CAILARSSLVDTQYF. The chain is built from TRBV10-3 and TRBJ2-3; unclear D gene. V shed 8 bases and J shed 6 bases, with 21 bases lying between them. The CDR3 length is 15 residues. Germline V gene data show CDR1 as ENHRY and CDR2 as SYGVKD.

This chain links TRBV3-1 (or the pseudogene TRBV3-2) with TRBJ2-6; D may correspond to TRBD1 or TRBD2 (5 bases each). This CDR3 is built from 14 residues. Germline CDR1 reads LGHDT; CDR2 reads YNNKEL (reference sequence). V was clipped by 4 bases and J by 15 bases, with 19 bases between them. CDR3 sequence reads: CASSLPGPGKGLTF. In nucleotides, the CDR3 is TGTGCCAGCAGCCTCCCGGGACCTGGAAAAGGCCTGACTTTC.

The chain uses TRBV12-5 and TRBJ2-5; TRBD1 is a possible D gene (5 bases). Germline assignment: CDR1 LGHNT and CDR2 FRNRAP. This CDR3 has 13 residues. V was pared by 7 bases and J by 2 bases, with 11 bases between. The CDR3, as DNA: TGTGCTAGTGCGGTGGACATTCAAGAGACCCAGTACTTC. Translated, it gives CASAVDIQETQYF.

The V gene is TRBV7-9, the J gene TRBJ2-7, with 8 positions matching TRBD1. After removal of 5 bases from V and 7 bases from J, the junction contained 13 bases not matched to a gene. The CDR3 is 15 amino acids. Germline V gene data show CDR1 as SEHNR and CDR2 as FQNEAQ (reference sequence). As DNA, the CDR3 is TGTGCCAGCAGCCCCAGGACAGGGTCGACGGTTGAGCAGTACTTC. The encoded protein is CASSPRTGSTVEQYF.